What follows are 26 T cell receptor beta chains derived from one specimen sequenced in a study of cytomegalovirus exposure and HLA in healthy donors (dated by TCRdb to between 2016 and 2019). Library prep was done by the immunoSEQ multiplex PCR assay. Here the immuneACCESS table is served through TCRdb, limited to in-frame sequences with V and J called. Missing clones are a known gap in these copies; in checked studies unresolved V genes cover under half, and the rest lacks a known reason. The sample data list more than 95,000 clones, and over 90% of these were observed just once. Under 1.5% of the sample lies in the top ten. The sample comprised PBMCs. Source of these receptors: a woman under 30 in good health and CMV-seronegative.

The CDR3 is CASRRRRGGDEKLFF. CDR3 sequence (DNA): TGCGCCAGCAGGCGCCGTCGGGGCGGGGATGAAAAACTGTTTTTT. The chain has TRBV4-1 and TRBJ1-4; D is possibly TRBD1 (5 bases). Germline CDR1 is MGHRA and CDR2 is YSYEKL. The CDR3 consists of 15 residues. V was trimmed by 6 bases and J by 6 bases, leaving 17 bases between them.

CDR3 sequence (DNA): TGTGCCACCGGACGGGACAGAAATCAAGGAAACACCATATATTTT. Its protein is CATGRDRNQGNTIYF. This chain connects TRBV19 to TRBJ1-3; TRBD1 agrees at 7 bases. Per germline, CDR1 LNHDA and CDR2 SQIVND (reference sequence). V lost 10 bases, J lost 4 bases, and 13 bases stayed unmatched. CDR3 size: 15 residues.

The V and J genes are TRBV27 and TRBJ2-2, with 9 bases identical to TRBD2. Germline CDR1 and CDR2: MNHEY and SMNVEV (reference sequence). The CDR3 is 16 amino acids. With 8 bases clipped from V and 6 bases from J, the junction kept 13 bases outside the gene matches. For the CDR3, the DNA is TGTGCCAGCTGCCCATCCGGGACTAGCCCCGCCGGGGAGCTGTTTTTT. Translation gives CASCPSGTSPAGELFF.

The chain couples TRBV10-2 to TRBJ1-1; 8 nucleotides align to TRBD1. Germline CDR1 is WSHSY and CDR2 is SAAADI. The junction had 9 bases not matched to a gene; V was cut back by 6 bases and J by 0 bases. The length of the CDR3 is 16 residues. The CDR3 reads CASRDRGPIMNTEAFF. The CDR3 coding sequence is TGCGCCAGCAGAGACAGGGGCCCGATTATGAACACTGAAGCTTTCTTT.

V and J are TRBV2 and TRBJ2-5; D not certain. The CDR3 contains 14 residues. Germline values: CDR1 SNHLY, CDR2 FYNNEI. Trimming shortened V by 4 bases and J by 2 bases, and 11 bases separated the two germline ends. CDR3 DNA sequence: TGTGCCAGCAGTGTGGAGCGTAGGCAAGAGACCCAGTACTTC. As protein: CASSVERRQETQYF.

J is TRBJ1-1 and V is TRBV9; D not resolved. The CDR3 totals 14 residues. Germline values: CDR1 SGDLS, CDR2 YYNGEE. V gave up 0 bases and J gave up 8 bases, with 14 bases separating them. The CDR3 region has the DNA TGTGCCAGCAGCGTAGATGGGTCGTCTAGGGAAGCTTTCTTT. Translation gives CASSVDGSSREAFF.

The chain links TRBV9 to TRBJ1-5; 8 positions match TRBD1. Germline V CDR1 and CDR2: SGDLS, YYNGEE. CDR3 length: 15 amino acids. V lost 3 bases, J lost 6 bases, and 8 bases stayed unmatched. Here the CDR3 DNA reads TGTGCCAGCAGCGCTTCCGGACAGGGCGCTCAGCCCCAGCATTTT. It codes for CASSASGQGAQPQHF.

CDR3: CASRGLGGLAGRSSYNEQFF. The CDR3 DNA reads TGCGCCAGCAGGGGTTTAGGAGGACTAGCGGGACGAAGCTCCTACAATGAGCAGTTCTTC. The genes are TRBV5-1 and TRBJ2-1, with 12 positions matching TRBD2. After removal of 5 bases from V and 0 bases from J, the junction contained 15 bases not matched to a gene. CDR1 and CDR2 from the germline V gene are SGHRS and YFSETQ. The CDR3 length is 20 residues.

The chain has TRBV11-2 and TRBJ2-2; D is undetermined. Trimming left V 1 base short and J 7 bases short, with 16 bases between. The V gene's germline CDR1 is SGHAT and CDR2 FQNNGV. The CDR3 has 16 residues. The DNA for the CDR3 is TGTGCCAGCAGCTTAGCACCCGATTCTAGATACGGGGAGCTGTTTTTT. This sequence encodes CASSLAPDSRYGELFF.

The genes are TRBV27 and TRBJ2-2; D remains unclear. V was clipped by 3 bases and J by 3 bases, with 8 bases between them. Germline V gives CDR1 MNHEY, CDR2 SMNVEV (reference sequence). There are 14 residues in the CDR3. DNA for the CDR3: TGTGCCAGCAGTTTTGTACAGTACACCGGGGAGCTGTTTTTT. This codes for CASSFVQYTGELFF.

Remarks on this clone: The same CDR3 can be traced to other DNA sequences in this sample. The CDR3 sequence: CAWSVISGNTIYF. CDR3 DNA: TGTGCCTGGAGTGTCATCTCTGGAAACACCATATATTTT. J is TRBJ1-3 and V is TRBV30; no firm D call. The V and J ends lost 0 bases and 0 bases respectively, with 3 bases between them. The CDR3 contains 13 residues. The germline V gene encodes CDR1 GTSNPN and CDR2 SVGIG (reference sequence).

The rearrangement links TRBV27 to TRBJ1-1; the D gene is possibly TRBD1 (6 bases). Between the trimmed V and J ends, which lost 5 bases and 1 base, there was a span of 17 bases. The CDR3 is 16 residues long. Germline values: CDR1 MNHEY, CDR2 SMNVEV (reference sequence). The chain's CDR3 is CASSLLSTGRNTEAFF. CDR3 nucleotides: TGTGCCAGCAGTCTCTTATCGACAGGCCGGAACACTGAAGCTTTCTTT.

The J gene is TRBJ2-1, the V gene TRBV27; D not resolved. Trimming stripped 5 bases from V and 8 bases from J, with 16 bases between. The CDR3 extends over 14 amino acids. Germline values: CDR1 MNHEY, CDR2 SMNVEV (reference sequence). This CDR3 reads CASSRLDPRYEQFF. CDR3 sequence (DNA): TGTGCCAGCAGTAGACTGGATCCTAGGTATGAGCAGTTCTTC.

The chain recombines TRBV7-9 with TRBJ1-5, with TRBD1 matching 8 bases. The junction had 2 bases not matched to a gene; V was cut back by 4 bases and J by 6 bases. The CDR3 consists of 13 residues. Germline CDR1 is SEHNR and CDR2 is FQNEAQ (reference sequence). CDR3 DNA: TGTGCCAGCAGCTCCAGGGGGCCTCAGCCCCAGCATTTT. Its protein product is CASSSRGPQPQHF.

The V call is TRBV19, the J call TRBJ2-7; D perhaps matches TRBD2 (5 bases). The CDR3 has 13 amino acids. From germline, CDR1 is LNHDA and CDR2 SQIVND (reference sequence). With 0 bases removed from V and 3 bases from J, the gap between germline ends came to 6 bases. CDR3 protein: CASSIDGGYEQYF. CDR3 coding DNA: TGTGCCAGTAGTATAGATGGAGGCTACGAGCAGTACTTC.

In its sample, this clone was seen once. The V call is TRBV9, the J call TRBJ2-3, with 7 positions matching TRBD2. The germline gives CDR1 SGDLS, CDR2 YYNGEE. V gave up 0 bases and J gave up 4 bases; unmatched junction bases: 8. This CDR3 has 16 residues. CDR3 DNA sequence: TGTGCCAGCAGCGTAGGATGGGAGGGAAATTCAGATACGCAGTATTTT. It codes for CASSVGWEGNSDTQYF.

The gene calls are TRBV30 and TRBJ1-4; D unclear. Germline loops: CDR1 GTSNPN, CDR2 SVGIG (reference sequence). The CDR3 contains 15 residues. Trimming shortened V by 0 bases and J by 8 bases, and 16 bases separated the two germline ends. CDR3 protein: CAWSVQRGIGEKLFF. CDR3 DNA: TGTGCCTGGAGTGTACAGCGGGGAATTGGGGAAAAACTGTTTTTT.

The chain's CDR3 is CASSFPTYEQYF. CDR3 coding DNA: TGTGCCAGCAGTTTCCCAACCTACGAGCAGTACTTC. V is TRBV28 and J is TRBJ2-7; no clear D. CDR1 MDHEN and CDR2 SYDVKM come from the germline V gene. Trimming removed 3 bases from V and 2 bases from J, with 5 bases in between. This CDR3 region has 12 residues. The full variable domain, completed using reference TRBV28 and TRBJ2-7, is DVKVTQSSRYLVKRTGEKVFLECVQDMDHENMFWYRQDPGLGLRLIYFSYDVKMKEKGDIPEGYSVSREKKERFSLILESASTNQTSMYLCASSFPTYEQYFGPGTRLTVT.

The J gene is TRBJ2-1, the V gene TRBV6-1; TRBD2 matches 12 bases. Germline loops: CDR1 MNHNS, CDR2 SASEGT. The V gene end was trimmed by 3 bases and the J gene end by 9 bases; junction bases not matched to a gene: 6. The CDR3 runs to 15 residues. CDR3 amino acids: CASSETSGSSGEQFF. Here the CDR3 DNA reads TGTGCCAGCAGTGAGACTAGCGGGAGTAGTGGTGAGCAGTTCTTC.

V gene TRBV10-3 combines with J gene TRBJ2-5, with 10 positions matching TRBD2. V lost 9 bases to trimming and J lost 7 bases; unmatched junction nucleotides: 11. The CDR3 has 14 residues. The germline gives CDR1 ENHRY, CDR2 SYGVKD. The CDR3 is CAIGLADARGTQYF. The CDR3 DNA sequence: TGTGCCATAGGACTAGCGGATGCTCGGGGGACCCAGTACTTC.

The chain employs TRBV28 and TRBJ2-7; D gene ambiguous. The CDR3 has 13 residues. V lost 7 bases and J 3 bases, leaving 13 bases between the germline ends. Germline-derived CDR1 and CDR2 are MDHEN and SYDVKM. CDR3 residues: CASTSGTIYEQYF. The CDR3 coding sequence is TGTGCCAGCACCTCAGGTACCATCTACGAGCAGTACTTC.

The chain is built from TRBV30 and TRBJ1-1; tentative D call: TRBD1 (6 bases). The germline V and J ends were trimmed by 3 bases and 5 bases, with 7 bases remaining between them. Looked up from germline, CDR1 is GTSNPN and CDR2 is SVGIG (reference sequence). This CDR3 is 11 amino acids long. CDR3: CAWRRGTEAFF. In DNA, the CDR3 is TGTGCCTGGAGGAGGGGGACTGAAGCTTTCTTT.

The CDR3, as DNA: TGCGCCAGCAGCCACCCGGGATTTTACGAGCAGTACTTC. Translating gives CASSHPGFYEQYF. The rearrangement joins TRBV4-1 to TRBJ2-7; possibly TRBD2 for D (5 bases). Trimming left V 3 bases short and J 4 bases short, with 10 bases between. The germline V gene has CDR1 MGHRA and CDR2 YSYEKL. The CDR3 sequence is 13 residues long.

J is TRBJ1-4 and V is TRBV28; tentatively, D is TRBD1 (5 bases). Looked up from germline, CDR1 is MDHEN and CDR2 is SYDVKM. There are 15 residues in the CDR3. V was clipped by 5 bases and J by 8 bases, with 18 bases between them. CDR3 protein: CASSTHSQGPEKLFF. The CDR3, as DNA: TGTGCCAGCAGTACCCATTCGCAGGGCCCGGAAAAACTGTTTTTT.

V usage is TRBV19 and J usage is TRBJ2-5; tentatively, D is TRBD2 (5 bases). Germline-derived CDR1 and CDR2 are LNHDA and SQIVND (reference sequence). V lost 2 bases to trimming and J lost 9 bases, with 16 bases between them. This CDR3 is 14 amino acids long. The DNA for the CDR3 is TGTGCCAGTAGTATAAAACAGACCCACGGGGCCCAGTACTTC. This gives the protein CASSIKQTHGAQYF.

Here the CDR3 reads CASSLGGQSVFF. The CDR3 nucleotides are TGTGCCAGCAGTTTAGGGGGACAATCTGTGTTCTTC. The rearrangement links TRBV28 to TRBJ2-1; tentative D call: TRBD1 (6 bases). In germline, CDR1 is MDHEN, CDR2 SYDVKM. This CDR3 spans 12 amino acids. Trimming left V 2 bases short and J 15 bases short, with 14 bases between. The full variable domain, completed using reference TRBV28 and TRBJ2-1, is DVKVTQSSRYLVKRTGEKVFLECVQDMDHENMFWYRQDPGLGLRLIYFSYDVKMKEKGDIPEGYSVSREKKERFSLILESASTNQTSMYLCASSLGGQSVFFGPGTRLTVL.